The rows below give T cell receptor beta chains drawn from one sample of a study of T cell repertoires in cytomegalovirus infection. Their recognized antigens are unknown. TCRdb re-derived calls from the reads in MiXCR, one entry per CDR3 protein. The repertoire holds some 480,000 distinct CDR3 sequences, with roughly a third as singletons. The source material was cultured PBMCs, sampled from culture after CMV antigen stimulation. The origin of the receptors is a human donor in good health (CMV status not recorded). Some clones in this sample may be carry-over from other donors' samples. The CDR3 runs from the conserved cysteine through the conserved F or W. D genes are given only for firm matches. Size tells how often a clone was seen (once, few, many) or the class of an expanded clone, and some rows leave it out.

size,V,D,J,CDR3,DNA
many,TRBV7-2,.,TRBJ2-7,CASSLAGESSYEQYF,TGTGCCAGCAGCTTAGCGGGCGAGAGCTCCTACGAGCAGTACTTC
.,TRBV5-1,TRBD1,TRBJ2-7,CASSLALDGTGDEQYF,TGCGCCAGCAGCTTGGCCTTAGACGGGACAGGCGACGAGCAGTACTTC
few,TRBV6-2/TRBV6-3,TRBD1,TRBJ1-5,CASSDRQGYQPQHF,TGTGCCAGCAGTGACCGACAGGGATATCAGCCCCAGCATTTT
many,TRBV7-2,.,TRBJ1-6,CASSSRRWGRGSPLHF,TGTGCCAGCAGCTCCCGGCGTTGGGGGCGCGGTTCACCCCTCCACTTT
.,TRBV12-3/TRBV12-4,.,TRBJ1-1,CASSKGPEAFF,TGTGCCAGCAGTAAGGGGCCCGAAGCTTTCTTT
.,TRBV19,TRBD2,TRBJ2-1,CASSTELAGLGGEQFF,TGTGCCAGTAGTACGGAACTAGCGGGACTTGGTGGTGAGCAGTTCTTC
.,TRBV12-5,.,TRBJ1-5,CATTVSGLINQPQHF,TGTGCTACAACCGTTTCGGGGCTAATTAATCAGCCCCAGCATTTT
many,TRBV7-9,TRBD2,TRBJ2-3,CASSLGTSGNLTSLRYWNTDTQYF,TGTGCCAGCAGCTTAGGGACTAGCGGGAACCTAACCTCCCTCCGGTATTGGAACACAGATACGCAGTATTTT
few,TRBV7-2,.,TRBJ2-3,CASSFVGRADTQYF,TGTGCCAGCAGCTTTGTAGGACGCGCAGATACGCAGTATTTT
.,TRBV6-2/TRBV6-3,.,TRBJ1-5,CASSVGRGWNDQPQHF,TGTGCCAGCAGTGTCGGTCGGGGCTGGAATGATCAGCCCCAGCATTTT
.,TRBV28,.,TRBJ1-4,CASRPPGGRGEKLFF,TGTGCCAGCAGACCTCCTGGGGGTAGGGGTGAAAAACTGTTTTTT
few,TRBV7-6,.,TRBJ2-3,CASSESGASTDTQYF,TGTGCCAGCAGCGAAAGCGGAGCTAGCACAGATACGCAGTATTTT
few,TRBV25-1,.,TRBJ2-2,CASSDRVSGELFF,TGTGCCAGCAGTGACAGGGTTTCCGGGGAGCTGTTTTTT
.,TRBV30,.,TRBJ1-4,CAWSALVGLNEKLFF,TGTGCCTGGAGTGCCCTGGTAGGCCTTAATGAAAAACTGTTTTTT
.,TRBV7-9,.,TRBJ1-2,CASSLGRIPVEGGYTF,TGTGCCAGCAGCTTAGGACGGATCCCTGTGGAGGGCGGCTACACCTTC
many,TRBV7-2,TRBD1,TRBJ2-5,CASSLVGQAEETQYF,TGTGCCAGCAGCTTAGTCGGACAGGCCGAAGAGACCCAGTACTTC
many,TRBV7-2,.,TRBJ2-1,CAVLLNSYNEQFF,TGTGCCGTACTACTAAACTCCTACAATGAGCAGTTCTTC
.,TRBV6-2/TRBV6-3,TRBD2,TRBJ2-1,CASSDGVAGVYNEQFF,TGTGCCAGCAGTGACGGGGTAGCGGGAGTGTACAATGAGCAGTTCTTC